This T cell receptor beta chain was sequenced for a study of Ad26.COV2.S vaccination and SARS-CoV-2 variants. CDR3 length equals 16 residues. Germline assignment: CDR1 SGHTA and CDR2 FQGNSA. V lost 2 bases and J 7 bases, leaving 19 bases between the germline ends. Details on this clone: The antigen remains undetermined.

Treatment in this sample: some 20 received Ad26.COV2.S at low or high dose, single or two shots; about five received placebo; per-sample allocation not given. Sampling took place 63 days after the first vaccine or placebo injection. Its platform was an Ad26 vector, and its expressed antigen was Wuhan-strain SARS-CoV-2 spike. Study-wide findings and caveats: Vaccine recipients showed a spike-specific TCR breadth that was higher than in placebo recipients. TCR breadth and depth analyses may have underestimated total T cell responses.

The protocol was immunoSEQ multiplex PCR, while the TCRdb copy is restricted to in-frame clones and leaves out a portion. The sample shows 440,000 or so clones, about 90% of them seen only once. The source was peripheral blood, collected in a trial of Ad26.COV2.S vaccine versus placebo. V is TRBV7-2 and J is TRBJ2-3, with D possibly being TRBD2 (6 bases). The receptor was derived from a person between 18 and 65 years old who received the Ad26.COV2.S COVID-19 vaccine or a placebo. The CDR3, as DNA: TGTGCCAGCAGCTTATTAGCTAGCGAGACCCATCATACGCAGTATTTT. Protein sequence: CASSLLASETHHTQYF. Full variable domain (outside the CDR3, taken from reference TRBV7-2 and TRBJ2-3): GAGVSQSPSNKVTEKGKDVELRCDPISGHTALYWYRQSLGQGLEFLIYFQGNSAPDKSGLPSDRFSAERTGGSVSTLTIQRTQQEDSAVYLCASSLLASETHHTQYFGPGTRLTVL.